This T cell receptor (beta chain) emerged from a study of shared clonotypes between healthy human individuals. For the study at large: Used for every donor were three CD4 naive, three CD4 memory, two CD8 naive and one CD8 memory plate.

This CDR3 contains 11 residues. The V and J ends lost 4 bases and 4 bases respectively, with 4 bases between them. Per the germline V gene, CDR1 is MNHNS and CDR2 is SASEGT. It was 200 to 250 ng DNA, 30,000 or so T cell genomes, that sorted-subset replicate PCRs used. Some clones are missing from TCRdb's copy, which holds only in-frame ones; the method was immunoSEQ multiplex PCR. Of around 2,000,000 clones listed, 85% to 95% were seen once; the top ten hold roughly 0.13%. Only Caucasian adults living in Nashville, Tennessee made up the donor group. This clonotype was sampled from a man aged 18-30 years in good health. The chain is built from TRBV6-1 and TRBJ1-1, with D unclear. The sample comprised naive CD4+ T cells sorted from blood. Noted subset: CD45RA+ positively selected. The CDR3 DNA is TGTGCCAGCAGTGCGTCCACTGAAGCTTTCTTT. Protein: CASSASTEAFF.